This T cell receptor beta chain was retrieved from a study of T cell clonality in common variable immunodeficiency. Findings and limits, study-wide: TCRbeta clonality was increased in CVID versus healthy controls.

In germline, CDR1 is MDHEN, CDR2 SYDVKM. This CDR3 comprises 12 residues. V lost 10 bases to trimming and J lost 7 bases; unmatched junction nucleotides: 6. This clone was seen at least ten times. No antigen is known for it. The read gets to within 3 residues of the CDR3 end, and the germline J gene fills in the rest. Produced via immunoSEQ multiplex PCR; TCRdb's table is partial and in-frame only. The sample gives roughly 58,000 clones, none seen only once, and the top ten clones hold roughly 5.5%. Caucasian heritage predominated among both patients and controls. Heparinized whole blood, about 5 to 8.5 ml, came from each donor.

Sequenced material: peripheral blood mononuclear cells. This TCR derives from a person aged 18 to 70 in good health. This chain links TRBV28 with TRBJ2-1; 8 nucleotides align to TRBD2. CDR3 bases read: TGTGCCACCCTTACGGGGGGGAATGAG. Its protein product is CATLTGGNE. The CDR3 in its entirety is CATLTGGNEQFF.